A selection of T cell receptor beta chains follows, all from one sample in a study of blood T cell repertoires in COVID-19. Repertoires were generated with immunoSEQ multiplex PCR, while TCRdb's copy carries only in-frame clones and drops some. The table includes over 200,000 clones, roughly 85% detected once. Sequencing used PBMCs or T cells enriched from blood (not recorded which). These receptors originate from a man under 40 who had recovered from COVID-19. Both conserved end residues are part of each CDR3. Each record gives: clone size, D gene, J gene, V gene, CDR3 DNA, CDR3 protein. D genes are given only for firm matches. Some rows have no size entry. The others give once, few or many, or a class for an expanded clone.

>.|.|TRBJ2-2|TRBV30
TGTGCCTGGATCCGGGTGGGCGGGGAGCTGTTTTTT
CAWIRVGGELFF
>.|.|TRBJ1-3|TRBV28
TGTGCCAGCAGTTCCAGGATAGGGGCCCAAAACACCATATATTTT
CASSSRIGAQNTIYF
>.|.|TRBJ1-6|TRBV10-3
TGTGCCATCAGTGAGGAGGAGCGGGACAACCTTTATAATTCACCCCTCCACTTT
CAISEEERDNLYNSPLHF
>.|TRBD1|TRBJ2-4|TRBV2
TGTGCCAGCAGAGATATTCCGGGACAGGGGGCTCCTCTCCTCTTC
CASRDIPGQGAPLLF
>.|TRBD1|TRBJ1-2|TRBV7-8
TGTGCCAGCAGCACGGACAGGGTTCATGGCTACACCTTC
CASSTDRVHGYTF
>.|.|TRBJ2-5|TRBV7-2
TGTGCCAGCAGCCCACTTGTCCAAGAGACCCAGTACTTC
CASSPLVQETQYF
>few|.|TRBJ2-7|TRBV7-9
TGTGCCAGCAGGAGAGAGGGAGTTGACGAGCAGTACTTC
CASRREGVDEQYF
>.|TRBD2|TRBJ2-7|TRBV6-5
TGTGCCAGCAGTTACTCACTAGCGGGGTCTTACGAGCAGTACTTC
CASSYSLAGSYEQYF
>.|TRBD1|TRBJ1-6|TRBV5-1
TGCGCCAGCAGTACGGGACAGGGGGGAAATTCACCCCTCCACTTT
CASSTGQGGNSPLHF
>.|.|TRBJ1-6|TRBV7-9
TGTGCCAGCAGCCCTAACGGACAGAATTCACCCCTCCACTTT
CASSPNGQNSPLHF
>.|.|TRBJ1-4|TRBV2
TGTGCCAGCAGGGCGGGTAATGAAAAACTGTTTTTT
CASRAGNEKLFF
>.|.|TRBJ2-7|TRBV11-3
TGTGCCAGCAGCTTAGGCGCACAACAGACGGTCCAGTACTTC
CASSLGAQQTVQYF
>.|TRBD1|TRBJ1-1|TRBV2
TGTGCCAGCCGGACAGGGACTGAAGCTTTCTTT
CASRTGTEAFF
>.|.|TRBJ1-1|TRBV4-3
TGCGCCAGCAGCCAAGATCAGAGAGCGGGAGCTTTCTTT
CASSQDQRAGAFF
>few|.|TRBJ1-1|TRBV10-3
TGTGCCATCAGTGAGAGGGGGACGGACACTGAAGCTTTCTTT
CAISERGTDTEAFF
>.|.|TRBJ1-1|TRBV11-2
TGTGCCAGCAGCTTAGTGGCCGGGGATGGCACTGAAGCTTTCTTT
CASSLVAGDGTEAFF
>.|TRBD2|TRBJ2-7|TRBV30
TGTGCCTGGGGGACTAGCGGGAGGGGCGAGCAGTACTTC
CAWGTSGRGEQYF
>.|TRBD1|TRBJ1-3|TRBV6-1
TGTGCCAGCAGTGAAGTATCGGGACAGGTTGTCACTGGAAACACCATATATTTT
CASSEVSGQVVTGNTIYF
>few|TRBD1|TRBJ1-6|TRBV7-2
TGTGCCAGCAGCTTATCAGGGGGCCCTAATTCACCCCTCCACTTT
CASSLSGGPNSPLHF
>.|TRBD1|TRBJ1-2|TRBV10-2
TGCGCCAGCAGGGATGACACAGGGGAGGTGAGGGGCTACACCTTC
CASRDDTGEVRGYTF
>.|.|TRBJ1-1|TRBV19
TGTGCCAGTACCATTACTGGACTTGGCCTACCTTACACTGAAGCTTTCTTT
CASTITGLGLPYTEAFF
>.|.|TRBJ2-7|TRBV23-1
TGCGCCAGCAGTAACAGGGAAGGGTACGGATACGAGCAGTACTTC
CASSNREGYGYEQYF
>.|.|TRBJ2-1|TRBV5-1
TGCGCCAGCAGCCTCACCCGGGTCTCCAGGGGGACTTCTGGATCTCATGTGGAGTTCTTC
CASSLTRVSRGTSGSHVEFF
>.|TRBD1|TRBJ1-5|TRBV25-1
TGTGCCAGCAGCGGACAGGGGCAGCCCCAGCATTTT
CASSGQGQPQHF
>.|.|TRBJ1-1|TRBV9
TGTGCCAGCAGCCCCCAGTCTCCCATGGAGGACACTGAAGCTTTCTTT
CASSPQSPMEDTEAFF
>.|.|TRBJ2-5|TRBV6-5
TGTGCCAGCAGTTACACGGAAGAGACCCAGTACTTC
CASSYTEETQYF
>.|.|TRBJ1-4|TRBV6-4
TGTGCCATTTTTATTGCAACTAATGAAAAACTGTTTTTT
CAIFIATNEKLFF
>.|.|TRBJ1-2|TRBV7-8
TGTGCCAGCAGCTTAGTAGCAGGGAACTATGGCTACACCTTC
CASSLVAGNYGYTF
>.|TRBD1|TRBJ1-5|TRBV2
TGTGCCAGCAGCAGACAGGGACATCAGCCCCAGCATTTT
CASSRQGHQPQHF
>.|.|TRBJ2-7|TRBV25-1
TGTGCCAGCACTCAAGGGCCCAGACAGGACGACTCAACCTACGAGCAGTACTTC
CASTQGPRQDDSTYEQYF
>.|.|TRBJ2-5|TRBV4-1
TGCGCCAGCAGCCAAGGGCAAGTCGGGGAGACCCAGTACTTC
CASSQGQVGETQYF
>.|.|TRBJ1-5|TRBV10-2
TGCGCCAGCAGTGAGTCTGGGGGCACAGCTAGCAATCAGCCCCAGCATTTT
CASSESGGTASNQPQHF
>.|TRBD2|TRBJ2-3|TRBV4-2
TGTGCCAGCAGCCAAGATTATAGCGGGCAAGACACAGATACGCAGTATTTT
CASSQDYSGQDTDTQYF
>few|.|TRBJ1-1|TRBV2
TGTGCCAGCAGTTCTCGGACTGTGAACACTGAAGCTTTCTTT
CASSSRTVNTEAFF
>.|.|TRBJ1-4|TRBV4-1
TGCGCCAGCAGCCAAGAAAGCGTGAATTCGTTACTGTTTTTT
CASSQESVNSLLFF
>.|.|TRBJ1-1|TRBV9
TGTGCCAGCAGCTCACGATTGAGCACGGGTGAAGCTTTCTTT
CASSSRLSTGEAFF
>.|.|TRBJ1-5|TRBV27
TGTGCCAGCAGTCCGTATTGGGCAGGGGCCGGTGATCAGCCCCAGCATTTT
CASSPYWAGAGDQPQHF
>.|.|TRBJ1-3|TRBV7-9
TGTGCCAGCAGCTTAGGAGGGACATTGGAAAACACCATATATTTT
CASSLGGTLENTIYF
>.|.|TRBJ2-7|TRBV4-1
TGCGCCAGCAGCCCAGTCATGGCCAGCTCCTACGAGCAGTACTTC
CASSPVMASSYEQYF
>once|.|TRBJ2-7|TRBV21-1
TGTGCCAGCAGCAAAGTCATAGCCGAGCAGTACTTC
CASSKVIAEQYF
>.|TRBD2|TRBJ2-5|TRBV11-1
TGTGCCAGCAGCTTAGGTATTAGCGGGGGCCAAGAGACCCAGTACTTC
CASSLGISGGQETQYF
>.|.|TRBJ1-5|TRBV6-5
TGTGCCAGCAGTTACTCAACTACTGGCAATCAGCCCCAGCATTTT
CASSYSTTGNQPQHF
>.|TRBD1|TRBJ2-1|TRBV7-9
TGTGCCAGCAGCCCAGGGACAGGGATGGGGGCCAATGAGCAGTTCTTC
CASSPGTGMGANEQFF
>.|.|TRBJ1-2|TRBV9
TGTGCCAGCCGACTGGACTATGGCTACACCTTC
CASRLDYGYTF
>.|.|TRBJ1-1|TRBV9
TGTGCCAGCAGCGTAGGGGGCGACACTGAAGCTTTCTTT
CASSVGGDTEAFF
>few|TRBD1|TRBJ1-5|TRBV9
TGTGCCAGCAGCCCCAGGGACAGGGGGAATCAGCCCCAGCATTTT
CASSPRDRGNQPQHF
>.|TRBD1|TRBJ2-3|TRBV6-5
TGTGCCAGCAGTTACGGGACAGGGAGCACAGATACGCAGTATTTT
CASSYGTGSTDTQYF
>few|.|TRBJ1-5|TRBV21-1
TGTGCCAGCAGCGAAGGGCTCAGGGGGAAAGTTGATCCGTGCGGCAATCAGCCCCAGCATTTT
CASSEGLRGKVDPCGNQPQHF
>once|TRBD1|TRBJ2-2|TRBV24-1
TGTGCCACCAGTCCCGGTGGTGGGGGACAGGGGACCGGGGAGCTGTTTTTT
CATSPGGGGQGTGELFF
>.|.|TRBJ1-2|TRBV7-9
TGTGCCAGCAGCGCGGTTCGTTCCGAGCACGGCTACACCTTC
CASSAVRSEHGYTF
>.|.|TRBJ1-2|TRBV5-1
TGCGCCAGCAGCCCCCAGGGGACGTCTTATGGCTACACCTTC
CASSPQGTSYGYTF
>once|TRBD1|TRBJ1-2|TRBV6-5
TGTGCCAGCAGGCCAGGGACAGGGGGTAACTATGGCTACACCTTC
CASRPGTGGNYGYTF
>.|.|TRBJ2-2|TRBV19
TGTGCCAGTAGGGAGTGGGTGGACACCGGGGAGCTGTTTTTT
CASREWVDTGELFF